Below, 21 T cell receptor beta chains from the same sample are listed, as sequenced in a study of human T cells and chemical hapten exposure. Each CDR3 protein is one row after TCRdb ran MiXCR on the RACE reads. The sample yields 70,000 to 100,000 distinct CDR3 sequences, about 6.8% seen once. The time point here: patch test 1, 2 weeks after DPC sensitization. The sample's treatment: therapeutic diphenylcyclopropenone sensitization with weekly scalp DPC. Sequencing was performed on whole blood, taken in connection with sensitization to the hapten diphenylcyclopropenone (DPC). These receptors originate from a woman under 40 with alopecia areata. Some clones in this sample may be carry-over from other donors' samples.

This chain links TRBV2 with TRBJ2-3; weak D call: TRBD2 (5 bases). Trimming removed 4 bases at V and 0 bases at J, with 11 bases between. This CDR3 has 15 amino acids. Germline loops: CDR1 SNHLY, CDR2 FYNNEI. As DNA, the CDR3 is TGTGCCAGCAGTGGGACTTGGCAAAGCACAGATACGCAGTATTTT. Translated, it gives CASSGTWQSTDTQYF.

The V gene is TRBV5-1, the J gene TRBJ1-3, with D maybe TRBD1 (5 bases). This CDR3 region has 13 residues. Trimming left V 2 bases short and J 7 bases short, with 10 bases between. Germline values: CDR1 SGHRS, CDR2 YFSETQ. CDR3 sequence reads: CASSLSRENTIYF. The CDR3 DNA sequence: TGCGCCAGCAGCTTATCCAGGGAGAACACCATATATTTT.

This clonotype was detected only a few times. The V and J genes are TRBV7-9 and TRBJ1-1; D not certain. Germline V gene data show CDR1 as SEHNR and CDR2 as FQNEAQ (reference sequence). V gave up 2 bases and J gave up 7 bases, with 8 bases separating them. This CDR3 is built from 12 residues. CDR3 bases: TGTGCCAGCAGCTTAAGTACAGATGAAGCTTTCTTT. Encoded protein: CASSLSTDEAFF.

The chain couples TRBV6-5 to TRBJ2-1, with TRBD2 matching 11 bases. CDR1 is MNHEY, CDR2 SVGAGI, per germline. The ends lost 0 bases at V and 16 bases at J; junction bases unmatched: 14. The CDR3 has 16 amino acids. As DNA, the CDR3 is TGTGCCAGCAGTTACTCGACCTGTACTAGCGGGGGAAGTTTCTTCTTC. It specifies CASSYSTCTSGGSFFF.

This rearrangement joins TRBV19 to TRBJ1-1, with D perhaps matching TRBD1 (5 bases). Germline V lookup: CDR1 LNHDA, CDR2 SQIVND (reference sequence). The CDR3 length is 15 residues. V lost 5 bases to trimming and J lost 6 bases, with 19 bases between them. The CDR3 loop reads CASSSGHRAPAEAFF. In DNA, the CDR3 is TGTGCCAGTAGTTCGGGGCACCGGGCCCCGGCTGAAGCTTTCTTT. The entire variable domain, with the rest obtained from reference TRBV19 and TRBJ1-1, is as follows: DGGITQSPKYLFRKEGQNVTLSCEQNLNHDAMYWYRQDPGQGLRLIYYSQIVNDFQKGDIAEGYSVSREKKESFPLTVTSAQKNPTAFYLCASSSGHRAPAEAFFGQGTRLTVV.

In this sample, this clonotype turned up many times. The V call is TRBV3-1, the J call TRBJ2-1; D is possibly TRBD2 (5 bases). Germline lookup yields CDR1 LGHDT and CDR2 YNNKEL (reference sequence). Deletions cut 0 bases from V and 8 bases from J, with 8 bases between. The CDR3 has 13 amino acids. The CDR3 DNA reads as TGTGCCAGCAGCCAAGAATGGCGGGATGAGCAGTTCTTC. This translates into CASSQEWRDEQFF.

Remarks on this clonotype: A much larger clone differs from this one at a single base, so this may be a read error. CDR3 sequence (DNA): TGTGCCAACAGCCCTTTTATAGCTGGGGCCAACGTCCTGACTTTC. Amino acid sequence: CANSPFIAGANVLTF. This chain joins TRBV27 and TRBJ2-6; no clear D. The CDR3 covers 15 residues. V lost 10 bases, J lost 2 bases, and 15 bases lay in between. Germline V CDR1 and CDR2: MNHEY, SMNVEV (reference sequence). Supplemented by reference TRBV27 and TRBJ2-6, the full variable domain reads EAQVTQNPRYLITVTGKKLTVTCSQNMNHEYMSWYRQDPGLGLRQIYYSMNVEVTDKGDVPEGYKVSRKEKRNFPLILESPSPNQTSLYFCANSPFIAGANVLTFGAGSRLTVL.

As to this clonotype: With a much larger clone just one base away, this may be a read error. The V call is TRBV29-1, the J call TRBJ2-3; TRBD1 matches at 7 bases. With 6 bases clipped from V and 6 bases from J, the junction kept 15 bases outside the gene matches. There are 15 residues in the CDR3. Germline loops: CDR1 SQVTM, CDR2 ANQGSEA. CDR3 nucleotide sequence: TGCAGCGTCTCCCCATCGGGACAGACGGTGGATACGCAGTATTTT. Its protein is CSVSPSGQTVDTQYF.

This clonotype was counted at least ten times. At one end, the junction sequence differs from germline, possibly due to a read error. The chain has TRBV6-2 or TRBV6-3 and TRBJ1-2; D is unclear. Germline V CDR1 and CDR2: MNHEY, SVGEGT. The CDR3 extends over 13 amino acids. In nucleotides, the CDR3 is TGTGCCAGCAGTTACGGGGTCCTAAGGGAGATATCCTTC. Its protein product is CASSYGVLREISF.

This clonotype was recorded a few times. This chain uses TRBV12-3 or TRBV12-4 with TRBJ1-2; D might be TRBD1 (6 bases). The CDR3 has 17 residues. Between the trimmed V and J ends, which lost 4 bases and 2 bases, there was a span of 20 bases. The CDR3 here is CASSSERGHTPNYGYTF. CDR3 DNA: TGTGCCAGCAGTTCAGAACGGGGACACACACCAAACTATGGCTACACCTTC.

This clonotype has a handful of counts. The chain joins TRBV7-2 to TRBJ1-4; 7 nucleotides agree with TRBD1. The CDR3 runs 17 residues. Germline CDR1 and CDR2: SGHTA and FQGNSA. Trimming at V came to 5 bases and at J to 7 bases, leaving 16 bases not matched to a gene. As DNA, the CDR3 is TGTGCCAGCAGCATAGACCTTAAAGGGGGCATAGGTGAAAAACTGTTTTTT. Encoded protein: CASSIDLKGGIGEKLFF. The whole variable domain, remainder taken from reference TRBV7-2 and TRBJ1-4, is GAGVSQSPSNKVTEKGKDVELRCDPISGHTALYWYRQSLGQGLEFLIYFQGNSAPDKSGLPSDRFSAERTGGSVSTLTIQRTQQEDSAVYLCASSIDLKGGIGEKLFFGSGTQLSVL.

This clonotype was found a few times. This chain uses TRBV2 with TRBJ2-7; 7 nucleotides match TRBD1. The trim removed 11 bases at V and 3 bases at J, leaving 10 bases unmatched. CDR1 is SNHLY, CDR2 FYNNEI, per germline. This CDR3 is 13 amino acids long. The CDR3, as DNA: TGTGCCGCACGAAAAGGACAGGACTACGAGCAGTACTTC. Its protein is CAARKGQDYEQYF.

In this sample, this clonotype turned up a few times. The chain links TRBV12-3 or TRBV12-4 to TRBJ1-4; D gene uncertain. The CDR3 is 15 amino acids. Trimming shortened V by 5 bases and J by 8 bases, and 18 bases separated the two germline ends. CDR3: CASSPPPGPGEKLFF. CDR3 in DNA: TGTGCCAGCAGTCCCCCTCCTGGGCCGGGGGAAAAACTGTTTTTT.

This clonotype appeared a few times. V and J are TRBV5-1 and TRBJ2-7; the match to TRBD2 covers 10 bases. The V segment lost 4 bases and the J segment 6 bases; nucleotides outside the gene matches: 10. This CDR3 has 15 residues. Germline V lookup: CDR1 SGHRS, CDR2 YFSETQ. The CDR3 protein is CASSLSGGVNSEQYF. The CDR3 coding sequence is TGCGCCAGCAGCCTCAGCGGGGGGGTGAATTCCGAGCAGTACTTC.

This clonotype was counted ten times or more. The rearrangement uses TRBV5-1 and TRBJ2-1; 11 nucleotides line up with TRBD1. Losses at the gene ends were 4 bases for V and 8 bases for J; bases not matched to a gene: 8. The CDR3 covers 15 residues. Germline CDR1 SGHRS, CDR2 YFSETQ. The CDR3 loop is CASSPWTGGFDEQFF. Here the CDR3 DNA reads TGCGCCAGCAGCCCTTGGACAGGGGGCTTCGATGAGCAGTTCTTC.

The chain employs TRBV5-1 and TRBJ1-1; 7 bases fit TRBD1. V lost 5 bases to trimming and J lost 1 base; unmatched junction nucleotides: 5. In germline, CDR1 is SGHRS, CDR2 YFSETQ. This CDR3 region has 14 residues. CDR3 nucleotide sequence: TGCGCCAGCAGGGTTACAGGGGCGAACACTGAAGCTTTCTTT. It is translated as CASRVTGANTEAFF.

This clonotype was observed at least ten times. V is TRBV7-8 and J is TRBJ2-3, with 10 bases matching TRBD2. CDR1 SGHVS and CDR2 FQNEAQ come from the germline V gene. The CDR3 contains 14 residues. V trimming: 4 bases; J trimming: 5 bases; junction bases outside the gene matches: 3. The CDR3 is CASSSIAGGDTQYF. In DNA, the CDR3 is TGTGCCAGCAGCTCAATAGCGGGGGGAGATACGCAGTATTTT.

This clonotype occurred many times. The CDR3 loop reads CASSRDRAYYEQYF. The CDR3 coding sequence is TGTGCCAGCTCCCGGGACAGGGCATATTACGAGCAGTACTTC. The J gene is TRBJ2-7, the V gene TRBV18; 9 bases are shared with TRBD1. V lost 6 bases, J lost 4 bases, and 7 bases stayed unmatched. Germline values: CDR1 KGHSH, CDR2 LQKENI. This CDR3 is 14 amino acids long.

This clonotype turned up a few times. This rearrangement joins TRBV2 to TRBJ2-7; D may match TRBD1 or TRBD2 (5 bases each). Germline V gives CDR1 SNHLY, CDR2 FYNNEI. V lost 6 bases to trimming and J lost 1 base, with 13 bases between them. This CDR3 has 14 residues. The CDR3 sequence: CASRPGPLSYEQYF. The CDR3 DNA sequence: TGTGCCAGCAGGCCGGGACCGCTATCCTACGAGCAGTACTTC.

This clonotype has ten or more counts. The chain combines TRBV11-2 with TRBJ2-5; D not resolved. V lost 0 bases and J 2 bases, leaving 7 bases between the germline ends. The CDR3 runs to 14 residues. Looked up from germline, CDR1 is SGHAT and CDR2 is FQNNGV. The CDR3 coding sequence is TGTGCCAGCAGCTTAGATCTGACTCAAGAGACCCAGTACTTC. This sequence encodes CASSLDLTQETQYF.

The V call is TRBV30, the J call TRBJ1-5; the D is unclear. Germline lookup yields CDR1 GTSNPN and CDR2 SVGIG (reference sequence). The CDR3 loop spans 13 amino acids. Trimming took 5 bases from V and 6 from J, leaving 14 bases between them. The CDR3 coding sequence is TGTGCCTGGGAGGGTGCCCACGGTCAGCCCCAGCATTTT. It translates to CAWEGAHGQPQHF.